This entry lists 9 T cell receptor beta chains sequenced from one sample in a study of T cell changes during pregnancy in multiple sclerosis. Produced via immunoSEQ multiplex PCR; TCRdb's table is partial and in-frame only. The sample lists around 42,000 clones, around 92% occurring once. The sequencing here drew on CD4+ T cells from peripheral blood mononuclear cells, taken after pregnancy. These receptors were taken from a female donor in good health, enrolled as a control in a pregnancy study.

This clone was counted once. This chain uses TRBV27 with TRBJ1-5, with 7 nucleotides matching TRBD1. This CDR3 comprises 20 residues. CDR1 MNHEY and CDR2 SMNVEV come from the germline V gene (reference sequence). Trimming removed 0 bases from V and 0 bases from J; junction bases left unmatched: 14. In nucleotides, the CDR3 is TGTGCCAGCAGTTTATCTCGCCCAGGGGGAAAGGGTTATAGCAATCAGCCCCAGCATTTT. This gives the protein CASSLSRPGGKGYSNQPQHF.

The chain has TRBV4-2 and TRBJ2-2; 8 nucleotides agree with TRBD2. Looked up from germline, CDR1 is LGHNA and CDR2 is YNFKEQ. V shed 1 base and J 5 bases; nucleotides not matched to a gene: 6. The CDR3 consists of 16 residues. The CDR3 bases are TGTGCCAGCAGCCAAGGGGGTCGGGGGGGAACCGGGGAGCTGTTTTTT. It is translated as CASSQGGRGGTGELFF.

This clone occurred once. The CDR3 nucleotides are TGTGCCAGCAGCTTAGAGGGGGCGTGGTACGAGCAGTACTTC. Residues: CASSLEGAWYEQYF. The chain recombines TRBV7-8 with TRBJ2-7; 7 nucleotides match TRBD1. The CDR3 loop spans 14 amino acids. Germline CDR1 reads SGHVS; CDR2 reads FQNEAQ. With V trimmed by 1 base and J by 4 bases, 4 bases remained unmatched.

The chain uses TRBV19 and TRBJ2-7, with 8 bases identical to TRBD1. V lost 6 bases and J lost 4; bases outside the gene matches: 8. Germline V gene data show CDR1 as LNHDA and CDR2 as SQIVND (reference sequence). CDR3 length: 14 amino acids. This chain's CDR3 is CASRARQGAYEQYF. CDR3 nucleotide sequence: TGTGCCAGTAGGGCGCGGCAGGGGGCGTACGAGCAGTACTTC.

The chain is built from TRBV5-1 and TRBJ1-1; 10 bases are shared with TRBD1. Germline-derived CDR1 and CDR2 are SGHRS and YFSETQ. The CDR3 has 17 amino acids. After removal of 4 bases from V and 3 bases from J, the junction contained 12 bases not matched to a gene. As DNA, the CDR3 is TGCGCCAGCAGCGCGAGACAGGGGGCGACCTCGTACACTGAAGCTTTCTTT. This translates into CASSARQGATSYTEAFF.

V gene TRBV27 combines with J gene TRBJ2-7, with TRBD2 identical over 7 bases. The V segment lost 3 bases and the J segment 4 bases; nucleotides outside the gene matches: 3. The CDR3 has 13 residues. Per the germline V gene, CDR1 is MNHEY and CDR2 is SMNVEV (reference sequence). CDR3 protein: CASSFGRIYEQYF. DNA of the CDR3: TGTGCCAGCAGTTTCGGGAGGATTTACGAGCAGTACTTC.

The chain is built from TRBV10-3 and TRBJ1-4; D remains ambiguous. Trimming stripped 2 bases from V and 0 bases from J, with 4 bases between. The germline gives CDR1 ENHRY, CDR2 SYGVKD. The CDR3 totals 14 residues. The CDR3 spells CAISEAATNEKLFF. The CDR3 DNA sequence: TGTGCCATCAGTGAGGCAGCAACTAATGAAAAACTGTTTTTT.

The V and J genes are TRBV9 and TRBJ1-1, with no clear D. This CDR3 comprises 15 residues. The V end was cut by 6 bases, the J end by 0 bases, with 15 bases between. Germline V CDR1 and CDR2: SGDLS, YYNGEE. The CDR3: CASTRGKVLNTEAFF. The DNA for the CDR3 is TGTGCCAGCACCCGGGGAAAGGTGTTGAACACTGAAGCTTTCTTT.

The V gene is TRBV28, the J gene TRBJ2-7; maybe TRBD1 (6 bases). From germline, CDR1 is MDHEN and CDR2 SYDVKM. V was pared by 6 bases and J by 5 bases, with 17 bases between. This CDR3 contains 14 residues. The CDR3 protein is CASRLTGLRDEQYF. The CDR3 DNA sequence: TGTGCCAGCAGGCTCACAGGGCTCAGGGACGAGCAGTACTTC. Full variable domain (remainder filled in from reference TRBV28 and TRBJ2-7): DVKVTQSSRYLVKRTGEKVFLECVQDMDHENMFWYRQDPGLGLRLIYFSYDVKMKEKGDIPEGYSVSREKKERFSLILESASTNQTSMYLCASRLTGLRDEQYFGPGTRLTVT.